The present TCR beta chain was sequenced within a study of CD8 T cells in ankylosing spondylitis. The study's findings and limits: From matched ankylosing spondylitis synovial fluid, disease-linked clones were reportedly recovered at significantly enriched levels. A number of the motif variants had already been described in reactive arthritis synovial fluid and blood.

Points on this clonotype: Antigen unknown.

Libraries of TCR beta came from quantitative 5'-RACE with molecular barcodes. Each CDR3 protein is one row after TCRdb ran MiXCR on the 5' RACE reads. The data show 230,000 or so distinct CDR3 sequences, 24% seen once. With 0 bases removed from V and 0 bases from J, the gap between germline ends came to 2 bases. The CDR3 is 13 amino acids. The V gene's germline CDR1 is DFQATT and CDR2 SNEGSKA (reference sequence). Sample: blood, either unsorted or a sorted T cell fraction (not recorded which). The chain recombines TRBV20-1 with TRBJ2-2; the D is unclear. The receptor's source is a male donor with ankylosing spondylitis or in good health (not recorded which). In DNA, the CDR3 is TGCAGTGCTAGAGAGACGAACACCGGGGAGCTGTTTTTT. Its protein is CSARETNTGELFF.